Shown below are 32 T cell receptor beta chains from a single sample sequenced in a study of control samples from healthy donors and cancer patients. The assay was immunoSEQ multiplex PCR, and TCRdb's table has in-frame clones only and misses some. The table shows around 180,000 clones, with 94% occurring only once. The specimen sequenced was blood. These receptors all come from a woman under 30 in good health.

J is TRBJ1-1 and V is TRBV27; a weak D match, TRBD1 (5 bases). Between the trimmed V and J ends, which lost 2 bases and 2 bases, there was a span of 15 bases. This CDR3 spans 16 amino acids. Germline assignment: CDR1 MNHEY and CDR2 SMNVEV (reference sequence). The CDR3 bases are TGTGCCAGCAGTTTAATGTGGCAGGGCAGCAACACTGAAGCTTTCTTT. This sequence encodes CASSLMWQGSNTEAFF.

The chain joins TRBV7-2 to TRBJ2-2; unclear D gene. The CDR3 length is 14 residues. Germline lookup yields CDR1 SGHTA and CDR2 FQGNSA. V lost 2 bases, J lost 0 bases, and 4 bases lay in between. The CDR3 loop reads CASSLRPNTGELFF. The CDR3 nucleotides are TGTGCCAGCAGCTTAAGGCCGAACACCGGGGAGCTGTTTTTT.

Written as DNA, the CDR3 is TGTGCCAGTAGTCCGACAGGGGGCCCTCAGCCCCAGCATTTT. Translated: CASSPTGGPQPQHF. The chain employs TRBV19 and TRBJ1-5; 10 bases map to TRBD1. The ends lost 5 bases at V and 6 bases at J; junction bases unmatched: 4. Germline-derived CDR1 and CDR2 are LNHDA and SQIVND (reference sequence). This CDR3 contains 14 residues.

This chain joins TRBV3-1 (or the pseudogene TRBV3-2) and TRBJ2-5; D possibly uses TRBD1 or TRBD2 (5 bases each). This CDR3 region has 14 residues. Germline V gene lookup returns CDR1 LGHDT and CDR2 YNNKEL (reference sequence). V lost 4 bases to trimming and J lost 5 bases, with 14 bases between them. CDR3 amino acids: CASSPPRWGETQYF. The CDR3 coding sequence is TGTGCCAGCAGCCCCCCCCGCTGGGGGGAGACCCAGTACTTC.

The chain uses TRBV7-2 and TRBJ1-6, with D maybe TRBD1 (6 bases). Per germline, CDR1 SGHTA and CDR2 FQGNSA. The CDR3 covers 15 residues. The V and J ends lost 5 bases and 7 bases respectively, with 15 bases between them. CDR3 in DNA: TGTGCCAGCAGCCCCCAGGGGACTGAGAATTCACCCCTCCACTTT. This gives the protein CASSPQGTENSPLHF.

V is TRBV14 and J is TRBJ1-2, with no clear D. The germline V gene has CDR1 SGHDN and CDR2 FVKESK. The CDR3 totals 17 residues. The V end lost 0 bases, the J end lost 1 base, and 15 bases lay between the germline ends. DNA of the CDR3: TGTGCCAGCAGCCAAGAGGCGGCCCAAGCCCATAACTATGGCTACACCTTC. It codes for CASSQEAAQAHNYGYTF.

The chain is built from TRBV3-1 (or the pseudogene TRBV3-2) and TRBJ1-2, with 10 bases fitting TRBD1. The J segment lost 0 bases and the V segment lost 5 bases, leaving 12 bases of the junction unmatched. Germline CDR1 LGHDT, CDR2 YNNKEL (reference sequence). CDR3 size: 18 residues. The DNA of the CDR3 is TGTGCCAGCAGCGAAACCGGGACAGGGGTCTCCACTAACTATGGCTACACCTTC. This encodes CASSETGTGVSTNYGYTF.

The rearrangement uses TRBV18 and TRBJ2-5; D is possibly TRBD2 (5 bases). V shed 3 bases and J shed 1 base, with 9 bases lying between them. Germline V lookup: CDR1 KGHSH, CDR2 LQKENI. CDR3 length: 14 amino acids. In DNA, the CDR3 is TGTGCCAGCTCACCTGGAGGAATCCAAGAGACCCAGTACTTC. This encodes CASSPGGIQETQYF.

The chain's CDR3 is CASSRDRSVEEKLFF. CDR3 DNA sequence: TGTGCCAGCTCCCGGGACCGCTCGGTCGAGGAAAAACTGTTTTTT. This sequence joins TRBV5-5 and TRBJ1-4, with D possibly being TRBD1 (5 bases). In germline, CDR1 is SGHKS, CDR2 YYEKEE (reference sequence). The length of the CDR3 is 15 residues. The V gene lost 7 bases and the J gene lost 8 bases, with 21 bases spanning the gap.

The chain employs TRBV7-2 and TRBJ2-7; D gene uncertain. The CDR3 totals 14 residues. The germline V gene has CDR1 SGHTA and CDR2 FQGNSA. Trimming pared 4 bases from V and 5 bases from J, leaving 15 bases between. CDR3 coding DNA: TGTGCCAGCAGCTACGCCCTGAAAGGGAACGAGCAGTACTTC. The encoded protein is CASSYALKGNEQYF.

This clone has a single count. This sequence joins TRBV7-9 and TRBJ2-7; 9 nucleotides match TRBD1. Germline trimming cut 3 bases from V and 3 bases from J; bases unmatched to any gene: 6. The CDR3 is made up of 15 amino acids. CDR1 and CDR2 (germline): SEHNR, FQNEAQ (reference sequence). The CDR3 loop reads CASSLDRGPIYEQYF. CDR3 sequence (DNA): TGTGCCAGCAGCTTGGACAGGGGCCCAATCTACGAGCAGTACTTC.

The chain carries TRBV19 and TRBJ2-1; 12 positions agree with TRBD2. Germline V gene data show CDR1 as LNHDA and CDR2 as SQIVND (reference sequence). The CDR3 covers 16 residues. Losses at the gene ends were 5 bases for V and 4 bases for J; bases not matched to a gene: 6. The CDR3 DNA reads TGTGCCAGTAGTCCCCGCGGGACTAGCGGGTACAATGAGCAGTTCTTC. Amino acid sequence: CASSPRGTSGYNEQFF.

The genes are TRBV10-1 and TRBJ1-5, with D possibly being TRBD1 (5 bases). Germline CDR1 and CDR2: WNHNN and SYGVQD (reference sequence). The CDR3 spans 16 residues. Trimming cost V 9 bases and J 4 bases, with 22 bases left between them. The CDR3 loop reads CARTNLPRQLNQPQHF. CDR3 nucleotides: TGCGCCAGAACGAACCTACCGAGACAGTTAAATCAGCCCCAGCATTTT.

The genes are TRBV15 and TRBJ2-7; 8 positions agree with TRBD1. Germline V gives CDR1 LNHNV, CDR2 YYDKDF (reference sequence). The V and J ends lost 1 base and 2 bases, in that order; junction bases with no gene match: 10. There are 17 residues in the CDR3. The CDR3 loop reads CATSRALGQVITYEQYF. The CDR3 coding sequence is TGTGCCACCAGCAGAGCCTTGGGACAGGTGATCACCTACGAGCAGTACTTC.

The genes are TRBV5-4 and TRBJ2-3; 8 bases match TRBD2. Germline CDR1 is SGHNT and CDR2 is YYREEE (reference sequence). The CDR3 is made up of 16 amino acids. The V segment lost 6 bases and the J segment 3 bases; nucleotides outside the gene matches: 12. The CDR3 sequence is CASNKPGGFETDTQYF. The CDR3 DNA sequence: TGTGCCAGCAACAAACCGGGGGGGTTTGAAACAGATACGCAGTATTTT.

This clone showed up just a few times. The chain has TRBV5-6 and TRBJ1-6; 10 bases map to TRBD1. The CDR3 is 15 residues long. The V segment lost 3 bases and the J segment 6 bases; nucleotides outside the gene matches: 3. CDR1 and CDR2 (germline): SGHDT, YYEEEE. The CDR3 nucleotides are TGTGCCAGCAGCTCCGGGACAGGGGTTAATTCACCCCTCCACTTT. Encoded protein: CASSSGTGVNSPLHF. The full variable domain, completed using reference TRBV5-6 and TRBJ1-6, is DAGVTQSPTHLIKTRGQQVTLRCSPKSGHDTVSWYQQALGQGPQFIFQYYEEEERQRGNFPDRFSGHQFPNYSSELNVNALLLGDSALYLCASSSGTGVNSPLHFGNGTRLTVT.

The V call is TRBV6-2 or TRBV6-3, the J call TRBJ2-2, with a tentative D call TRBD1 (5 bases). The CDR3 totals 16 residues. V was cut by 4 bases and J by 2 bases, with 14 bases left in between. Germline CDR1 MNHEY, CDR2 SVGEGT. CDR3 sequence (DNA): TGTGCCAGCAGTTTCAGCAGGGCCCTCAACACCGGGGAGCTGTTTTTT. Translating it yields CASSFSRALNTGELFF.

The rearrangement links TRBV6-5 to TRBJ2-6; the D gene is possibly TRBD2 (7 bases). Trimming cost V 0 bases and J 2 bases, with 8 bases left between them. The CDR3 consists of 16 residues. Germline-derived CDR1 and CDR2 are MNHEY and SVGAGI. The CDR3 is CASSYSGGAGANVLTF. The CDR3 region has the DNA TGTGCCAGCAGTTACTCAGGGGGGGCTGGGGCCAACGTCCTGACTTTC.

The chain joins TRBV4-3 to TRBJ2-1; 12 bases line up with TRBD1. Germline V gene lookup returns CDR1 LGHNA and CDR2 YSLEER. This CDR3 spans 21 amino acids. Trimming removed 2 bases from V and 4 bases from J; junction bases left unmatched: 18. CDR3 amino acids: CASSQRDTTGTGGAEYNEQFF. The CDR3 DNA reads TGCGCCAGCAGCCAACGGGATACAACCGGGACAGGGGGCGCCGAGTACAATGAGCAGTTCTTC.

V and J are TRBV7-2 and TRBJ1-5, with TRBD1 as a possible D gene (6 bases). The CDR3 runs to 15 residues. Trimming removed 1 base from V and 4 bases from J, with 11 bases in between. Per germline, CDR1 SGHTA and CDR2 FQGNSA. CDR3 loop: CASSLVLGANQPQHF. Written as DNA, the CDR3 is TGTGCCAGCAGCTTAGTATTGGGGGCGAATCAGCCCCAGCATTTT.

This clone was found once. The chain uses TRBV5-4 and TRBJ2-5; perhaps TRBD2 as D (6 bases). Germline values: CDR1 SGHNT, CDR2 YYREEE (reference sequence). This CDR3 has 13 residues. Trimming pared 2 bases from V and 5 bases from J, leaving 10 bases between. Here the CDR3 reads CASSFEGRETQYF. The CDR3 DNA sequence: TGTGCCAGCAGCTTTGAGGGGAGGGAGACCCAGTACTTC.

The J gene is TRBJ2-7, the V gene TRBV19; 10 bases agree with TRBD2. Germline V lookup: CDR1 LNHDA, CDR2 SQIVND (reference sequence). V shed 7 bases, J shed 2 bases, and the junction held 8 bases outside the gene matches. CDR3 length: 15 amino acids. The CDR3 loop is CASMEVAGGPYEQYF. The CDR3 DNA reads TGTGCCAGTATGGAGGTAGCGGGAGGCCCCTACGAGCAGTACTTC. The whole variable domain, filled in from reference TRBV19 and TRBJ2-7, reads DGGITQSPKYLFRKEGQNVTLSCEQNLNHDAMYWYRQDPGQGLRLIYYSQIVNDFQKGDIAEGYSVSREKKESFPLTVTSAQKNPTAFYLCASMEVAGGPYEQYFGPGTRLTVT.

This chain joins TRBV15 and TRBJ2-7, with TRBD1 matching 8 bases. The CDR3 is 14 residues long. The V and J ends lost 1 base and 3 bases, in that order; junction bases with no gene match: 2. Germline V gene data show CDR1 as LNHNV and CDR2 as YYDKDF (reference sequence). The CDR3: CATSRGGQGYEQYF. The CDR3 bases are TGTGCCACCAGCAGAGGAGGACAGGGCTACGAGCAGTACTTC.

CDR3: CASSQSPQRDLAYEQYF. In nucleotides, the CDR3 is TGCGCCAGCAGCCAAAGCCCACAGCGGGATCTTGCCTACGAGCAGTACTTC. This chain joins TRBV4-3 and TRBJ2-7, with 7 bases identical to TRBD2. Germline V gene lookup returns CDR1 LGHNA and CDR2 YSLEER. The CDR3 length is 17 residues. The ends lost 2 bases at V and 2 bases at J; junction bases unmatched: 12.

V is TRBV7-9 and J is TRBJ1-2; D is possibly TRBD1 (6 bases). The ends were cut back, 5 bases at V and 0 bases at J, with 13 bases in the middle. In germline, CDR1 is SEHNR, CDR2 FQNEAQ (reference sequence). The CDR3 contains 15 residues. The CDR3: CASSAQGQTNYGYTF. The CDR3 coding sequence is TGTGCCAGCAGCGCCCAAGGACAGACTAACTATGGCTACACCTTC.

The rearrangement uses TRBV28 and TRBJ1-2, with D uncertain. The CDR3 loop spans 15 amino acids. Germline assignment: CDR1 MDHEN and CDR2 SYDVKM. V was cut by 3 bases and J by 4 bases, with 15 bases left in between. The CDR3 DNA reads TGTGCCAGCAGTTTCGGGCAGGTGGTAGGCTATGGCTACACCTTC. The encoded protein is CASSFGQVVGYGYTF.

The J gene is TRBJ2-7, the V gene TRBV10-1; a possible D gene is TRBD1 (5 bases). The V gene's germline CDR1 is WNHNN and CDR2 SYGVQD (reference sequence). This CDR3 is built from 13 residues. The V end lost 1 base, the J end lost 7 bases, and 11 bases lay between the germline ends. DNA for the CDR3: TGCGCCAGCAGTGAGTATAGGAAGGGGGAGCAGTACTTC. Protein sequence: CASSEYRKGEQYF.

The J gene is TRBJ2-3, the V gene TRBV19; the D gene is possibly TRBD1 (5 bases). This CDR3 contains 15 residues. CDR1 LNHDA and CDR2 SQIVND come from the germline V gene (reference sequence). V lost 5 bases and J 1 base, leaving 13 bases between the germline ends. The CDR3 loop reads CASSLPSGRTDTQYF. CDR3 nucleotide sequence: TGTGCCAGTAGTCTACCCTCAGGGCGCACAGATACGCAGTATTTT.

This clone was detected a few times. The chain employs TRBV7-2 and TRBJ1-5, with no clear D. This CDR3 is 12 amino acids long. V gave up 6 bases and J gave up 5 bases, with 8 bases separating them. Germline V gene sequence: CDR1 SGHTA, CDR2 FQGNSA. The CDR3 DNA follows: TGTGCCAGCAGTCTGGGAGATCAGCCCCAGCATTTT. It translates to CASSLGDQPQHF.

The chain uses TRBV6-5 and TRBJ1-5; TRBD1 agrees at 8 bases. Per the germline V gene, CDR1 is MNHEY and CDR2 is SVGAGI. CDR3 length: 12 residues. V was clipped by 6 bases and J by 11 bases; unmatched bases: 6. Here the CDR3 reads CASSRGLMAQHF. The CDR3 DNA follows: TGTGCCAGCAGCAGGGGGCTAATGGCCCAGCATTTT.

The genes are TRBV9 and TRBJ2-1; D possibly uses TRBD1 or TRBD2 (6 bases each). Germline V CDR1 and CDR2: SGDLS, YYNGEE. V was clipped by 3 bases and J by 0 bases, with 13 bases between them. The CDR3 consists of 16 residues. The CDR3 here is CASSGGGGISYNEQFF. The CDR3, as DNA: TGTGCCAGCAGCGGAGGAGGGGGGATCTCCTACAATGAGCAGTTCTTC. Variable domain in full (rest from reference TRBV9 and TRBJ2-1): DSGVTQTPKHLITATGQRVTLRCSPRSGDLSVYWYQQSLDQGLQFLIQYYNGEERAKGNILERFSAQQFPDLHSELNLSSLELGDSALYFCASSGGGGISYNEQFFGPGTRLTVL.

The chain uses TRBV18 and TRBJ2-3; tentative D call: TRBD2 (5 bases). Germline assignment: CDR1 KGHSH and CDR2 LQKENI. The CDR3 has 15 residues. Trimming removed 6 bases at V and 1 base at J, with 14 bases between. DNA for the CDR3: TGTGCCAGCTCCTCAAGTTTGGAGGGCACAGATACGCAGTATTTT. As protein: CASSSSLEGTDTQYF.